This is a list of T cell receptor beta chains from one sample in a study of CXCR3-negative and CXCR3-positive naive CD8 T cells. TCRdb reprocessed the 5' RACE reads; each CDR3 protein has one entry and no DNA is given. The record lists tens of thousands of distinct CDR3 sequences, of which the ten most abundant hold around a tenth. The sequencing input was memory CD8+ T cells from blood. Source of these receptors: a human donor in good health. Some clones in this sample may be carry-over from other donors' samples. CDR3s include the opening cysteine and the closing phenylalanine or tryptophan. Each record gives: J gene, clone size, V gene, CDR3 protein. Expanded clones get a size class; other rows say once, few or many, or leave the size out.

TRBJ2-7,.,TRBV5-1,CASRAGEGSEQYF
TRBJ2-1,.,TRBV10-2,CASSPVSLAPYNEQFF
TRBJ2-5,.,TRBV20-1,CSAHDRGLETQYF
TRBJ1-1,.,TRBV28,CASSLGAEAFF
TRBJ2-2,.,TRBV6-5,CASSSPGQGNTGELFF
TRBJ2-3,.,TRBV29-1,CSVEDYGTGFLSTDTQYF
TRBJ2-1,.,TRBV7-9,CASSGGTSGDNEQFF
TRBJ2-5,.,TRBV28,CASSLALAAQTQYF
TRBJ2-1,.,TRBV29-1,CSVVSGESYNEQFF
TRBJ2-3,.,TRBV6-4,CASSASGTGTFGADTQYF
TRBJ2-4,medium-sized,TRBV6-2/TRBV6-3,CASSRGGAWSF
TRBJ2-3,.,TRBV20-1,CSAPGTSGRVNTQYF
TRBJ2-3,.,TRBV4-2,CASSQEERGGDTQYF
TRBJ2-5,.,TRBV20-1,CSARDQNGRDLETQYF
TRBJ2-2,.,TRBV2,CASSTHERTGELFF
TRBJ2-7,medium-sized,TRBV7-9,CASSSPGTGGYEQYF
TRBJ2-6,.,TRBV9,CASSVVGLAGVSTGANVLTF
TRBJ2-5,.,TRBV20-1,CSASMGQGQETQYF
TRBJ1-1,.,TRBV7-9,CASSLVGKNTEAFF
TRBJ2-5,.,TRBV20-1,CSARDRTSGGQETQYF
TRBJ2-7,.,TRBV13,CASSPTGSSYEQYF
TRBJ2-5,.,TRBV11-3,CASSPPSLETQYF
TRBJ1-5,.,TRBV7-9,CASSFHRQNQPQHF
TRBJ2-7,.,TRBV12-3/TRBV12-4,CASSLGQTYEQYF
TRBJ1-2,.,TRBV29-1,CSVERGGGFPSGYGYTF
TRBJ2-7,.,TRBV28,CASSLIGTSGYEQYF
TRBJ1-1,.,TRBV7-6,CASSLLGGGTEAFF
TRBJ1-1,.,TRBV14,CASSPHPGGEAFF
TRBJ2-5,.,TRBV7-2,CASSVPGQGAVVEETQYF
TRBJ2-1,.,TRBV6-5,CASSYSAGDNEQFF
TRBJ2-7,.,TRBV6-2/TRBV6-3,CASSNGLYDYEQYF
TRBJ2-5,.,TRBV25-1,CASSPNSLAPQETQYF
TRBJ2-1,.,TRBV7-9,CASSLAGEQFF
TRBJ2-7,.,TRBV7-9,CASSSQYVDEQYF
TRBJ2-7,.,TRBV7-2,CASSLAQQFPYEQYF
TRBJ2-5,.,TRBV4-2,CASSQGGGDQETQYF
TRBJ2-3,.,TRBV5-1,CASKPFGGRTDTQYF
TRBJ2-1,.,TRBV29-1,CSVPGTSGLPEQFF
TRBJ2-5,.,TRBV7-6,CASSFGPGREETQYF
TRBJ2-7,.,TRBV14,CASSTGAVAKQYF
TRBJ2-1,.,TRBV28,CASSSSPTSDWGDEQFF
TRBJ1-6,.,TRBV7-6,CASSPWGDSPLHF
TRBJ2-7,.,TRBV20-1,CSARKLAGVYEQYF
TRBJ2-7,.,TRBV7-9,CASSSWIPPDEQYF
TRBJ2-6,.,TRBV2,CANGQGTGANVLTF
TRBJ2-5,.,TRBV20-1,CSAIYSGLYQETQYF
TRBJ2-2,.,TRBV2,CARRGQGSGELFF
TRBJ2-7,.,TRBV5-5,CASSWGGSYEQYF
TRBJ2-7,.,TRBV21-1,CASSKWGGRISYEQYF